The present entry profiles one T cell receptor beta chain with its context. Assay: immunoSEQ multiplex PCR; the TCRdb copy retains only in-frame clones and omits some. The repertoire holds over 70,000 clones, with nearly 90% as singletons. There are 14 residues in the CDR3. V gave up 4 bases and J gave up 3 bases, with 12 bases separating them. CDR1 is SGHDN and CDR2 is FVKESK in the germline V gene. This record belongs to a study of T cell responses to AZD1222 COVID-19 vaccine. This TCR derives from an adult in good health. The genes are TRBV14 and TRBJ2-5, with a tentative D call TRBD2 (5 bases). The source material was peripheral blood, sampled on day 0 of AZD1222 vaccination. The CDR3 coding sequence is TGTGCCAGCAGCCGAGCGTGGACTGAAGAGACCCAGTACTTC. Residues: CASSRAWTEETQYF. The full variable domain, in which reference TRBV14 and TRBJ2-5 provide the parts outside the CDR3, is EAGVTQFPSHSVIEKGQTVTLRCDPISGHDNLYWYRRVMGKEIKFLLHFVKESKQDESGMPNNRFLAERTGGTYSTLKVQPAELEDSGVYFCASSRAWTEETQYFGPGTRLLVL.